This T cell receptor (beta chain) was sequenced during a study of blood T cell repertoires in COVID-19. About the study: Whether acute or convalescent, the COVID-19 samples came from the United States, Italy and Spain.

Original handling: Estimation of nucleated cell counts relied on the amplification of reference gene primers. TCRdb's copy holds only in-frame clones and misses some; the assay was immunoSEQ multiplex PCR. V and J calls and clone size are those listed in that table; D and trimming were worked out from the DNA. Of around 23,000 clones in the sample, 70% to 90% were seen once. Material for sequencing was peripheral blood. The sequence was collected from a woman older than 75 with active or convalescent COVID-19.

The CDR3 sequence: CASSLGGLNQPQHF. The CDR3 DNA is TGCGCCAGCAGCTTGGGCGGTCTCAATCAGCCCCAGCATTTT. The chain carries TRBV5-1 and TRBJ1-5, with unresolved D. Per germline, CDR1 SGHRS and CDR2 YFSETQ. Deletions cut 0 bases from V and 3 bases from J, with 7 bases between. The CDR3 is 14 amino acids.